This entry lists 30 T cell receptor beta chains sequenced from one sample in a study of beta chain features in type 1 diabetes. Expressed TCRB transcripts were sequenced because the isolated RNA had all been reverse transcribed beforehand. TCRdb's copy holds only in-frame clones and misses some; the assay was immunoSEQ multiplex PCR. The data show 400,000 to 550,000 clones, with approximately 10% seen just once and over 0.035% held by the top ten. Sequencing was done on a sample of naive CD4+ T cells from blood. These receptors were taken from a woman aged 18-29 years in good health.

This sequence joins TRBV7-9 and TRBJ1-1; no clear D. This CDR3 spans 14 amino acids. V lost 6 bases to trimming and J lost 1 base, with 12 bases between them. Per germline, CDR1 SEHNR and CDR2 FQNEAQ (reference sequence). This chain's CDR3 is CASSWPAGNTEAFF. The DNA of the CDR3 is TGTGCCAGCAGTTGGCCCGCAGGGAACACTGAAGCTTTCTTT. Supplemented by reference TRBV7-9 and TRBJ1-1, the full variable domain reads DTGVSQNPRHKITKRGQNVTFRCDPISEHNRLYWYRQTLGQGPEFLTYFQNEAQLEKSRLLSDRFSAERPKGSFSTLEIQRTEQGDSAMYLCASSWPAGNTEAFFGQGTRLTVV.

The chain is built from TRBV28 and TRBJ1-1; no clear D. Trimming took 8 bases from V and 3 from J, leaving 7 bases between them. From germline, CDR1 is MDHEN and CDR2 SYDVKM. The CDR3 is 11 amino acids. The CDR3 nucleotides read TGTGCCAGCCTAACGTACACTGAAGCTTTCTTT. Translated: CASLTYTEAFF.

The chain employs TRBV7-2 and TRBJ1-1; D possibly corresponds to TRBD1 (6 bases). Looked up from germline, CDR1 is SGHTA and CDR2 is FQGNSA. This CDR3 is 14 amino acids long. Trimming left V 5 bases short and J 2 bases short, with 12 bases between. CDR3 nucleotide sequence: TGTGCCAGCAGCCCGGGACAAGTTAACACTGAAGCTTTCTTT. It yields the protein CASSPGQVNTEAFF.

This clone was seen a few times. The rearrangement joins TRBV15 to TRBJ1-5; 7 nucleotides agree with TRBD1. Losses at the gene ends were 8 bases for V and 6 bases for J; bases not matched to a gene: 7. The CDR3 is 13 residues long. Germline V gene lookup returns CDR1 LNHNV and CDR2 YYDKDF (reference sequence). The DNA for the CDR3 is TGTGCCACCTCCGACAGGGTCCTTCAGCCCCAGCATTTT. Its translation: CATSDRVLQPQHF.

This chain uses TRBV14 with TRBJ2-1; TRBD1 agrees at 9 bases. The germline CDR1 and CDR2 sequences are SGHDN and FVKESK. This CDR3 spans 15 amino acids. Losses at the gene ends were 3 bases for V and 0 bases for J; bases not matched to a gene: 0. The CDR3 is CASSQTGGSYNEQFF. CDR3 bases: TGTGCCAGCAGCCAGACAGGGGGCTCCTACAATGAGCAGTTCTTC.

CDR3 DNA sequence: TGTGCCAGCAGTTCTCCGGACAGAAGAAAAAGCTCTGGGGCCAACGTCCTGACTTTC. It specifies CASSSPDRRKSSGANVLTF. The chain combines TRBV11-2 with TRBJ2-6, with TRBD1 as a possible D gene (6 bases). This CDR3 has 19 residues. V lost 6 bases to trimming and J lost 0 bases, with 21 bases between them. The germline V gene has CDR1 SGHAT and CDR2 FQNNGV.

In regard to this clone: Other DNA variants within this sample encode the same CDR3. The genes are TRBV15 and TRBJ2-1; D is uncertain. Looked up from germline, CDR1 is LNHNV and CDR2 is YYDKDF (reference sequence). V was cut by 1 base and J by 0 bases, with 4 bases left in between. CDR3 length: 14 amino acids. CDR3 in amino acids: CATSRASSYNEQFF. DNA of the CDR3: TGTGCCACCAGCAGAGCGAGCTCCTACAATGAGCAGTTCTTC.

V usage is TRBV2 and J usage is TRBJ2-6; no definite D call. From germline, CDR1 is SNHLY and CDR2 FYNNEI. Trimming shortened V by 8 bases and J by 2 bases, and 10 bases separated the two germline ends. This CDR3 region has 14 residues. The CDR3 is CASLLLTGANVLTF. The CDR3 region has the DNA TGTGCCAGCCTTCTACTTACTGGGGCCAACGTCCTGACTTTC.

The chain links TRBV11-3 to TRBJ2-1; D gene unclear. CDR1 SGHNT and CDR2 YENEEA come from the germline V gene. This CDR3 comprises 12 residues. Trimming pared 8 bases from V and 2 bases from J, leaving 7 bases between. In DNA form, the CDR3 reads TGTGCCAGCCAGACTGCCTACAATGAGCAGTTCTTC. The encoded protein is CASQTAYNEQFF.

The chain recombines TRBV7-3 with TRBJ2-7, with D possibly TRBD2 on 5 matching bases. V shed 5 bases and J shed 6 bases, with 14 bases lying between them. This CDR3 is built from 13 residues. Germline V gene lookup returns CDR1 SGHTA and CDR2 FQGTGA. CDR3 coding DNA: TGTGCCAGCAGCCGCCTACTAGAGTCCGAGCAGTACTTC. Its protein product is CASSRLLESEQYF.

The sample holds a few counts of this clone. This sequence joins TRBV27 and TRBJ2-4, with D unclear. Germline lookup yields CDR1 MNHEY and CDR2 SMNVEV (reference sequence). V was clipped by 3 bases and J by 5 bases, with 8 bases between them. This CDR3 is built from 13 residues. The CDR3 nucleotides read TGTGCCAGCAGTTTTAGGGCCCAAAACATTCAGTACTTC. It yields the protein CASSFRAQNIQYF.

This clone has a handful of counts. This chain connects TRBV13 to TRBJ2-5; D not certain. The germline V gene has CDR1 PRHDT and CDR2 FYEKMQ (reference sequence). Trimming cost V 3 bases and J 4 bases, with 6 bases left between them. This CDR3 is built from 12 residues. Written as DNA, the CDR3 is TGTGCCAGCAGCTTGACCGGAGAGACCCAGTACTTC. Protein product: CASSLTGETQYF.

This clone turned up a few times. This chain joins TRBV7-2 and TRBJ1-2; D perhaps matches TRBD1 (6 bases). Germline V lookup: CDR1 SGHTA, CDR2 FQGNSA. The CDR3 consists of 15 residues. The V end was cut by 2 bases, the J end by 3 bases, with 13 bases between. The CDR3 sequence: CASSLQGPRDYGYTF. The CDR3 DNA follows: TGTGCCAGCAGCTTACAGGGGCCTCGGGACTATGGCTACACCTTC.

On this clone: At one boundary the junction diverges from the germline segment, which might be a read error. The V gene is TRBV7-9, the J gene TRBJ2-7, with D unclear. The CDR3 length is 9 residues. The V gene's germline CDR1 is SEHNR and CDR2 FQNEAQ (reference sequence). The CDR3 loop is CASSLSEPF. In nucleotides, the CDR3 is TGTGCCAGCAGCCTTTCGGAACCCTTC.

This clone came up a few times. DNA of the CDR3: TGCGCCAGCCGGGGACAGGGTTTGTCTAATGAAAAACTGTTTTTT. Residues: CASRGQGLSNEKLFF. The chain links TRBV4-1 to TRBJ1-4; 9 bases match TRBD1. The germline V gene encodes CDR1 MGHRA and CDR2 YSYEKL. The CDR3 sequence is 15 residues long. Trimming took 8 bases from V and 3 from J; bases not matched to a gene: 7.

The genes are TRBV19 and TRBJ2-1; TRBD2 might be the D (6 bases). Looked up from germline, CDR1 is LNHDA and CDR2 is SQIVND (reference sequence). CDR3 size: 14 residues. Trimming pared 5 bases from V and 9 bases from J, leaving 17 bases between. The CDR3: CASSPLASAGEQFF. CDR3 nucleotide sequence: TGTGCCAGTAGTCCCCTGGCTAGCGCGGGTGAGCAGTTCTTC.

The table lists this clone with a few counts. CDR3 residues: CASSLAETGANVLTF. The CDR3 region has the DNA TGTGCCAGCAGCTTGGCTGAGACTGGGGCCAACGTCCTGACTTTC. The chain couples TRBV5-4 to TRBJ2-6; D gene uncertain. CDR3 size: 15 residues. From germline, CDR1 is SGHNT and CDR2 YYREEE (reference sequence). Trimming removed 0 bases from V and 2 bases from J, with 6 bases in between.

The chain combines TRBV15 with TRBJ2-5; D is perhaps TRBD1 (5 bases). Matching the DNA end better, TRBJ2-7 makes the J call doubtful. From germline, CDR1 is LNHNV and CDR2 YYDKDF (reference sequence). This CDR3 has 14 residues. The CDR3 DNA sequence: TGTGCCACCAGCAGAGATCAACAGGCCTACGAGCAGTACTTC. Translation: CATSRDQQAYEQYF.

The chain combines TRBV5-4 with TRBJ1-4, with D possibly TRBD1 on 5 matching bases. CDR3 length: 14 amino acids. Germline CDR1 is SGHNT and CDR2 is YYREEE (reference sequence). The V end lost 5 bases, the J end lost 8 bases, and 16 bases lay between the germline ends. CDR3 loop: CASRRQPGDEKLFF. CDR3 nucleotides: TGTGCCAGCAGGAGACAGCCCGGAGACGAAAAACTGTTTTTT.

This clone came up a few times. V gene TRBV10-3 combines with J gene TRBJ2-3, with D possibly being TRBD2 (6 bases). Germline V lookup: CDR1 ENHRY, CDR2 SYGVKD. Trimming stripped 8 bases from V and 3 bases from J, with 24 bases between. The CDR3 runs to 17 residues. The CDR3 is CAIGVTSGGAPTDTQYF. CDR3 DNA sequence: TGTGCCATCGGGGTGACTAGTGGCGGGGCTCCTACAGATACGCAGTATTTT.

The rearrangement uses TRBV5-1 and TRBJ2-3; D remains unclear. Germline V CDR1 and CDR2: SGHRS, YFSETQ. The V end was cut by 7 bases, the J end by 0 bases, with 12 bases between. The CDR3 extends over 14 amino acids. The CDR3 sequence is CASSIPASTDTQYF. In nucleotides, the CDR3 is TGCGCCAGCTCGATCCCGGCCAGCACAGATACGCAGTATTTT.

The rearrangement links TRBV9 to TRBJ2-7; D may be TRBD2 (6 bases). Trimming cost V 0 bases and J 0 bases, with 16 bases left between them. CDR3 length: 17 amino acids. From germline, CDR1 is SGDLS and CDR2 YYNGEE. The CDR3 sequence is CASSVGISGINSYEQYF. The CDR3 coding sequence is TGTGCCAGCAGCGTAGGAATTAGCGGAATTAACTCCTACGAGCAGTACTTC.

The chain recombines TRBV6-5 with TRBJ2-7; 9 bases line up with TRBD1. The germline CDR1 and CDR2 sequences are MNHEY and SVGAGI. The CDR3 consists of 14 residues. With V trimmed by 6 bases and J by 4 bases, 7 bases remained unmatched. The CDR3 nucleotides are TGTGCCAGCAGGGGACAGGGCAGTCAATACGAGCAGTACGTC. Translated: CASRGQGSQYEQYV.

The sample holds a few counts of this clone. The gene calls are TRBV25-1 and TRBJ1-5; 7 bases fit TRBD1. Looked up from germline, CDR1 is MGHDK and CDR2 is SYGVNS. The CDR3 is 13 amino acids. Trimming at V came to 4 bases and at J to 5 bases, leaving 2 bases not matched to a gene. The CDR3 sequence: CASSGQGYQPQHF. The CDR3, as DNA: TGTGCCAGCAGTGGACAGGGTTATCAGCCCCAGCATTTT.

This clone turned up a few times. The chain links TRBV7-2 to TRBJ2-1; 11 bases fit TRBD2. V trimming: 4 bases; J trimming: 2 bases; junction bases outside the gene matches: 13. Germline CDR1 and CDR2: SGHTA and FQGNSA. The CDR3 runs 19 residues. The CDR3 loop is CASSSRGKLAGVTYNEQFF. CDR3 bases: TGTGCCAGCAGCTCACGCGGTAAACTAGCGGGAGTAACCTACAATGAGCAGTTCTTC.

This clone has just a few counts. The chain links TRBV19 to TRBJ1-2, with D possibly TRBD1 on 5 matching bases. The CDR3 covers 14 residues. Trimming stripped 4 bases from V and 3 bases from J, with 12 bases between. CDR1 and CDR2 from the germline V gene are LNHDA and SQIVND (reference sequence). This chain's CDR3 is CASSKGDSDYGYTF. As DNA, the CDR3 is TGTGCCAGTAGTAAGGGCGACAGTGACTATGGCTACACCTTC.

The rearrangement links TRBV6-6 to TRBJ2-5; the match to TRBD1 covers 9 bases. V was clipped by 6 bases and J by 2 bases; unmatched bases: 10. Germline V gene data show CDR1 as MNHNY and CDR2 as SVGAGI (reference sequence). This CDR3 is built from 16 residues. The CDR3 here is CASSPGTGLGQETQYF. The CDR3 DNA is TGTGCCAGCAGCCCCGGGACAGGGCTAGGACAAGAGACCCAGTACTTC.

J is TRBJ1-5 and V is TRBV4-3, with 8 bases identical to TRBD1. This CDR3 contains 15 residues. Germline V gene lookup returns CDR1 LGHNA and CDR2 YSLEER. With V trimmed by 1 base and J by 11 bases, 10 bases remained unmatched. CDR3 sequence (DNA): TGCGCCAGCAGCCAAGGGGTGCAGGGGGCCTTGTCCCAGCATTTT. Its protein product is CASSQGVQGALSQHF.

The rearrangement joins TRBV10-3 to TRBJ2-7, with 7 bases that match TRBD1. V shed 5 bases and J 13 bases; nucleotides not matched to a gene: 14. There are 13 residues in the CDR3. CDR1 ENHRY and CDR2 SYGVKD come from the germline V gene. Here the CDR3 reads CAISTGPGQIVYV. DNA for the CDR3: TGTGCCATCAGTACGGGTCCGGGACAGATAGTTTACGTC.

The table lists this clone with many counts. The chain's CDR3 is CAWDRGGVFDEQFF. CDR3 nucleotides: TGTGCTTGGGACAGAGGGGGCGTTTTCGATGAGCAGTTCTTC. The V call is TRBV30, the J call TRBJ2-1; 7 bases are a match to TRBD1. The length of the CDR3 is 14 residues. Germline V gene sequence: CDR1 GTSNPN, CDR2 SVGIG (reference sequence).